These 29 T cell receptor beta chains share one sample of origin, sequenced in a study of blood T cell repertoires in COVID-19 (dated by TCRdb to 2020 to 2021). To prepare the library, the immunoSEQ multiplex PCR assay was applied. TCRdb holds this immuneACCESS table with in-frame rearrangements only. Some clones are missing; in checked studies, unresolved V genes explain under half, and the rest has no known cause. Recorded for this sample are around 15,000 clones; around nine tenths of them occurred a single time. The ten biggest clones cover over 2% of the sample. The specimen sequenced was peripheral blood. The receptors shown here come from a woman in her 70s in a cohort sampled during active or convalescent COVID-19.

This clone was counted once. This rearrangement joins TRBV28 to TRBJ2-5, with D perhaps matching TRBD1 (5 bases). The CDR3 has 12 residues. From germline, CDR1 is MDHEN and CDR2 SYDVKM. With 4 bases removed from V and 3 bases from J, the gap between germline ends came to 6 bases. The CDR3 region is CASSSGKETQYF. The CDR3 DNA reads TGTGCCAGCAGTTCAGGGAAAGAGACCCAGTACTTC.

The V and J genes are TRBV5-1 and TRBJ2-7, with D perhaps TRBD2 (6 bases). Germline V gene lookup returns CDR1 SGHRS and CDR2 YFSETQ. CDR3 size: 15 residues. Trimming took 1 base from V and 2 from J, leaving 13 bases between them. The CDR3 protein is CASSLLGAGTYEQYF. DNA of the CDR3: TGCGCCAGCAGCTTGCTCGGCGCGGGGACCTACGAGCAGTACTTC.

This clone was observed a handful of times. The chain combines TRBV7-9 with TRBJ2-3; D may be TRBD2 (5 bases). V shed 4 bases and J shed 2 bases, with 7 bases lying between them. CDR1 is SEHNR and CDR2 is FQNEAQ in the germline V gene (reference sequence). The CDR3 has 13 amino acids. CDR3 in amino acids: CASSSGSTDTQYF. In DNA form, the CDR3 reads TGTGCCAGCAGCTCGGGGTCCACAGATACGCAGTATTTT.

The chain employs TRBV27 and TRBJ1-5, with TRBD1 matching 8 bases. This CDR3 has 15 amino acids. Per the germline V gene, CDR1 is MNHEY and CDR2 is SMNVEV (reference sequence). Trimming cost V 5 bases and J 6 bases; bases outside gene matches: 9. CDR3 residues: CASSPQGAVGQPQHF. In DNA form, the CDR3 reads TGTGCCAGCAGTCCGCAGGGGGCGGTAGGTCAGCCCCAGCATTTT.

The rearrangement links TRBV19 to TRBJ2-3; 7 nucleotides agree with TRBD1. Germline lookup yields CDR1 LNHDA and CDR2 SQIVND (reference sequence). This CDR3 comprises 11 residues. V lost 7 bases and J lost 6; bases outside the gene matches: 1. CDR3 loop: CASMTGDTQYF. CDR3 DNA sequence: TGTGCCAGTATGACAGGGGATACGCAGTATTTT.

The chain carries TRBV5-4 and TRBJ2-3; 7 bases map to TRBD2. Germline lookup yields CDR1 SGHNT and CDR2 YYREEE (reference sequence). The CDR3 sequence is 15 residues long. V shed 4 bases, J shed 1 base, and the junction held 6 bases outside the gene matches. The CDR3 DNA sequence: TGTGCCAGCAGCAAAAGTGCGGGGGGCACAGATACGCAGTATTTT. It specifies CASSKSAGGTDTQYF.

The gene calls are TRBV15 and TRBJ2-7; 8 nucleotides agree with TRBD1. This CDR3 spans 18 amino acids. Germline V gives CDR1 LNHNV, CDR2 YYDKDF (reference sequence). V shed 3 bases, J shed 1 base, and the junction held 14 bases outside the gene matches. DNA for the CDR3: TGTGCCACCAGCAGCTTAGGACAGGGTATACGAGGATCCTACGAGCAGTACTTC. Translation gives CATSSLGQGIRGSYEQYF.

V usage is TRBV25-1 and J usage is TRBJ1-5; tentatively, D is TRBD1 (5 bases). Deletions cut 6 bases from V and 2 bases from J, with 20 bases between. The CDR3 has 17 residues. The germline CDR1 and CDR2 sequences are MGHDK and SYGVNS. The CDR3: CASRPGPYRLGNQPQHF. DNA of the CDR3: TGTGCCAGCAGGCCAGGGCCCTACAGGCTAGGCAATCAGCCCCAGCATTTT.

This clone was found a few times. The rearrangement links TRBV5-1 to TRBJ2-2; 7 positions match TRBD2. The J segment lost 5 bases and the V segment lost 5 bases, leaving 12 bases of the junction unmatched. CDR1 and CDR2 from the germline V gene are SGHRS and YFSETQ. This CDR3 is 16 amino acids long. This CDR3 is CASSSGAGFGTGELFF. The CDR3, as DNA: TGCGCCAGCAGTTCTGGAGCGGGGTTCGGAACCGGGGAGCTGTTTTTT. The full variable domain, its missing parts supplied by reference TRBV5-1 and TRBJ2-2, is KAGVTQTPRYLIKTRGQQVTLSCSPISGHRSVSWYQQTPGQGLQFLFEYFSETQRNKGNFPGRFSGRQFSNSRSEMNVSTLELGDSALYLCASSSGAGFGTGELFFGEGSRLTVL.

The chain employs TRBV2 and TRBJ1-5; a possible D gene is TRBD1 (5 bases). This CDR3 spans 14 amino acids. With 6 bases removed from V and 2 bases from J, the gap between germline ends came to 11 bases. Germline V gene data show CDR1 as SNHLY and CDR2 as FYNNEI. CDR3 sequence reads: CASSSRVGNQPQHF. As DNA, the CDR3 is TGTGCCAGCAGCTCCAGGGTAGGCAATCAGCCCCAGCATTTT.

This chain links TRBV7-9 with TRBJ2-7, with D possibly being TRBD2 (5 bases). The CDR3 extends over 13 amino acids. V dropped 1 base and J dropped 6 bases, with 10 bases sitting between them. Germline CDR1 SEHNR, CDR2 FQNEAQ (reference sequence). The chain's CDR3 is CASSLVEGGEQYF. The CDR3 coding sequence is TGTGCCAGCAGCTTAGTAGAGGGCGGCGAGCAGTACTTC.

This clone was observed once. The chain has TRBV12-3 or TRBV12-4 and TRBJ1-2, with 7 bases that match TRBD1. CDR3 length equals 12 residues. Unmatched junction bases numbered 9, after V lost 7 bases and J lost 10 bases. The CDR3 protein is CASNYRGRDYTF. CDR3 coding DNA: TGTGCCAGCAATTACAGGGGAAGGGACTACACCTTC.

This chain joins TRBV7-9 and TRBJ2-3; TRBD1 agrees at 7 bases. This CDR3 comprises 15 residues. Germline loops: CDR1 SEHNR, CDR2 FQNEAQ (reference sequence). After removal of 5 bases from V and 2 bases from J, the junction contained 7 bases not matched to a gene. As DNA, the CDR3 is TGTGCCAGCAGCCCTAAGGACAGGATCACAGATACGCAGTATTTT. It specifies CASSPKDRITDTQYF.

The rearrangement uses TRBV28 and TRBJ1-1, with 10 bases identical to TRBD1. J gave up 12 bases and V 1 base, and 8 bases lay outside the gene matches. This CDR3 is built from 14 residues. Germline V lookup: CDR1 MDHEN, CDR2 SYDVKM. In DNA, the CDR3 is TGTGCCAGCAGTTTATCGAAGGGACAGGGGAAACCTTTCTTT. As protein: CASSLSKGQGKPFF.

The chain recombines TRBV6-4 with TRBJ1-1; 11 nucleotides align to TRBD1. V dropped 4 bases and J dropped 8; count of bases not matched to a gene: 6. Germline V CDR1 and CDR2: MRHNA, SNTAGT. The CDR3 is 14 amino acids. This CDR3 reads CASSAGQGESEAFF. The CDR3 DNA sequence: TGTGCCAGCAGTGCGGGACAGGGGGAGTCGGAAGCTTTCTTT.

V usage is TRBV18 and J usage is TRBJ1-2; 7 bases match TRBD1. This CDR3 has 14 amino acids. In germline, CDR1 is KGHSH, CDR2 LQKENI. Trimming cost V 3 bases and J 2 bases; bases outside gene matches: 3. The CDR3 loop is CASSPQGGNYGYTF. The CDR3 DNA sequence: TGTGCCAGCTCACCGCAGGGGGGCAACTATGGCTACACCTTC.

V is TRBV19 and J is TRBJ1-5; perhaps TRBD1 as D (6 bases). The CDR3 is 15 residues long. V lost 4 bases and J lost 6, with 16 bases in between. The germline CDR1 and CDR2 sequences are LNHDA and SQIVND (reference sequence). The CDR3 DNA reads as TGTGCCAGTAGTAGGGAACAGGGAGGGGCTCAGCCCCAGCATTTT. Its translation is CASSREQGGAQPQHF.

The chain uses TRBV5-4 and TRBJ2-2; D is unclear. The CDR3 is made up of 14 amino acids. Trimming stripped 0 bases from V and 1 base from J, with 4 bases between. Germline CDR1 and CDR2: SGHNT and YYREEE (reference sequence). CDR3: CASSLGRNTGELFF. CDR3 in DNA: TGTGCCAGCAGCTTGGGGAGGAACACCGGGGAGCTGTTTTTT.

For the CDR3, the DNA is TGCAGTGCCTTCCGGGGGAATGAGCAGTTCTTC. It translates to CSAFRGNEQFF. This chain connects TRBV20-1 to TRBJ2-1, with D perhaps matching TRBD2 (6 bases). CDR3 length: 11 residues. The ends were cut back, 6 bases at V and 7 bases at J, with 10 bases in the middle. From germline, CDR1 is DFQATT and CDR2 SNEGSKA (reference sequence).

This chain connects TRBV2 to TRBJ1-5, with D unresolved. CDR3 size: 17 residues. Germline V gene data show CDR1 as SNHLY and CDR2 as FYNNEI. The ends were cut back, 3 bases at V and 6 bases at J, with 21 bases in the middle. CDR3 DNA sequence: TGTGCCAGCAGTGACTTGGCGGCCCCTAGACGGAGTCAGCCCCAGCATTTT. Its translation: CASSDLAAPRRSQPQHF.

This clone was observed a handful of times. This chain uses TRBV15 with TRBJ1-5, with no clear D. Germline lookup yields CDR1 LNHNV and CDR2 YYDKDF (reference sequence). The CDR3 extends over 12 amino acids. The V and J ends lost 4 bases and 7 bases respectively, with 8 bases between them. The CDR3 protein is CATSIRRQPQHF. The CDR3 coding sequence is TGTGCCACCAGCATTAGGAGGCAGCCCCAGCATTTT. Filled out from reference TRBV15 and TRBJ1-5, the complete variable domain reads DAMVIQNPRYQVTQFGKPVTLSCSQTLNHNVMYWYQQKSSQAPKLLFHYYDKDFNNEADTPDNFQSRRPNTSFCFLDIRSPGLGDTAMYLCATSIRRQPQHFGDGTRLSIL.

The J gene is TRBJ2-3, the V gene TRBV9, with 8 bases matching TRBD1. Germline trimming cut 8 bases from V and 1 base from J; bases unmatched to any gene: 3. The length of the CDR3 is 13 residues. Germline V lookup: CDR1 SGDLS, CDR2 YYNGEE. CDR3 region: CASTGGGTDTQYF. DNA for the CDR3: TGTGCCAGTACAGGGGGAGGCACAGATACGCAGTATTTT.

This chain joins TRBV19 and TRBJ1-3, with 11 bases that match TRBD1. The V segment lost 10 bases and the J segment 7 bases; nucleotides outside the gene matches: 21. The CDR3 totals 18 residues. The V gene's germline CDR1 is LNHDA and CDR2 SQIVND (reference sequence). The CDR3 sequence is CATIVYVDRGQVANTIYF. The CDR3 DNA reads as TGTGCCACCATAGTATATGTGGACAGGGGGCAAGTAGCGAACACCATATATTTT.

The J gene is TRBJ2-1, the V gene TRBV9, with TRBD1 matching over 9 bases. After removal of 2 bases from V and 5 bases from J, the junction contained 2 bases not matched to a gene. The CDR3 spans 14 residues. Germline values: CDR1 SGDLS, CDR2 YYNGEE. Here the CDR3 reads CASSVTGGNNEQFF. The CDR3 nucleotides read TGTGCCAGCAGCGTTACAGGGGGCAACAATGAGCAGTTCTTC.

The gene calls are TRBV5-6 and TRBJ2-7, with 8 bases aligning to TRBD2. The trim removed 3 bases at V and 3 bases at J, leaving 11 bases unmatched. Germline V gene sequence: CDR1 SGHDT, CDR2 YYEEEE. The CDR3 has 16 residues. Here the CDR3 reads CASSSGLVTSLYEQYF. CDR3 nucleotide sequence: TGTGCCAGCAGCTCGGGACTAGTTACATCCCTCTACGAGCAGTACTTC.

The rearrangement joins TRBV10-3 to TRBJ2-3; D gene uncertain. CDR1 and CDR2 from the germline V gene are ENHRY and SYGVKD. Trimming took off 3 bases at V and 4 bases at J, with 5 bases between the two ends. The CDR3 sequence is 12 residues long. In DNA, the CDR3 is TGTGCCATCAGTGACTCCGCAGATACGCAGTATTTT. Amino acids: CAISDSADTQYF.

This clone showed up just once. The V call is TRBV24-1, the J call TRBJ2-3; no clear D gene. Trimming removed 6 bases from V and 4 bases from J, with 4 bases in between. This CDR3 is 11 amino acids long. The V gene's germline CDR1 is KGHDR and CDR2 SFDVKD. CDR3: CATSLADTQYF. The CDR3 nucleotides read TGTGCCACCAGTTTAGCAGATACGCAGTATTTT.

The chain employs TRBV5-1 and TRBJ2-2; 12 bases line up with TRBD2. V gave up 0 bases and J gave up 0 bases; unmatched junction bases: 9. The CDR3 runs 20 residues. Germline CDR1 SGHRS, CDR2 YFSETQ. The CDR3 DNA sequence: TGCGCCAGCAGCTTGGGACTAGCGGGGGAGAGAATTACGAACACCGGGGAGCTGTTTTTT. Translating it yields CASSLGLAGERITNTGELFF.

CDR3 amino acids: CASSLDSQETQYF. The CDR3 DNA sequence: TGTGCCAGCAGCTTGGACTCGCAAGAGACCCAGTACTTC. This sequence joins TRBV5-4 and TRBJ2-5; D is uncertain. This CDR3 spans 13 amino acids. Per the germline V gene, CDR1 is SGHNT and CDR2 is YYREEE (reference sequence). V dropped 0 bases and J dropped 2 bases, with 5 bases sitting between them.